The next 9 T cell receptor beta chains were all read from a single sample in a study of blood T cell repertoires in COVID-19. Sequenced by immunoSEQ multiplex PCR; TCRdb stores in-frame clones only, minus some. Here the sample spans around 18,000 clones, 89% being singletons. Specimen: peripheral blood. The receptors were gathered from a man aged 60 to 69 with active COVID-19.

The DNA of the CDR3 is TGTGCCAGTAGATCCCAGGGGAACACCGGGGAGCTGTTTTTT. Its protein is CASRSQGNTGELFF. V gene TRBV19 combines with J gene TRBJ2-2, with a tentative D call TRBD1 (5 bases). Germline values: CDR1 LNHDA, CDR2 SQIVND (reference sequence). V was trimmed by 6 bases and J by 1 base, leaving 9 bases between them. The CDR3 length is 14 residues.

The chain carries TRBV18 and TRBJ1-1, with TRBD1 identical over 9 bases. V shed 6 bases and J 5 bases; nucleotides not matched to a gene: 10. CDR1 and CDR2 from the germline V gene are KGHSH and LQKENI. The CDR3 is 15 residues long. This chain's CDR3 is CASSTDRGAGTEAFF. CDR3 bases: TGTGCCAGCTCCACGGACAGGGGAGCAGGTACTGAAGCTTTCTTT. The variable domain in full, with the rest retrieved from reference TRBV18 and TRBJ1-1, is NAGVMQNPRHLVRRRGQEARLRCSPMKGHSHVYWYRQLPEEGLKFMVYLQKENIIDESGMPKERFSAEFPKEGPSILRIQQVVRGDSAAYFCASSTDRGAGTEAFFGQGTRLTVV.

The count of this clone is one. This rearrangement joins TRBV5-5 to TRBJ2-1, with TRBD2 matching over 13 bases. CDR3 size: 15 residues. V lost 4 bases and J lost 10; bases outside the gene matches: 8. Germline CDR1 and CDR2: SGHKS and YYEKEE (reference sequence). Written as DNA, the CDR3 is TGTGCCAGCAGCACTGGACTAGCGGGAGTATTAGAGCAGTTCTTC. Translating gives CASSTGLAGVLEQFF.

The V and J genes are TRBV19 and TRBJ2-7; 8 bases fit TRBD1. The CDR3 has 16 residues. With 4 bases clipped from V and 7 bases from J, the junction kept 15 bases outside the gene matches. Germline CDR1 is LNHDA and CDR2 is SQIVND (reference sequence). The CDR3 loop is CASSRTGSSGLWEQYF. The DNA for the CDR3 is TGTGCCAGTAGTAGGACAGGGTCGAGCGGTTTATGGGAGCAGTACTTC.

This clone has a handful of counts. V and J are TRBV6-6 and TRBJ2-7; 10 bases map to TRBD1. The germline CDR1 and CDR2 sequences are MNHNY and SVGAGI (reference sequence). V lost 2 bases, J lost 6 bases, and 10 bases stayed unmatched. CDR3 length equals 16 residues. For the CDR3, the DNA is TGTGCCAGCAGTTACGCTGTGGGGACAGGGGTGGGCGAGCAGTACTTC. Its protein product is CASSYAVGTGVGEQYF.

This rearrangement joins TRBV6-5 to TRBJ2-7; D may be TRBD1 (5 bases). Trimming stripped 6 bases from V and 1 base from J, with 16 bases between. Germline V CDR1 and CDR2: MNHEY, SVGAGI. The CDR3 runs to 15 residues. In DNA form, the CDR3 reads TGTGCCAGCAGGACCACGGCCGCAGGGTCCTACGAGCAGTACTTC. Amino acids: CASRTTAAGSYEQYF.

The rearrangement links TRBV19 to TRBJ2-3; possibly TRBD2 for D (7 bases). CDR3 length equals 20 residues. Germline V CDR1 and CDR2: LNHDA, SQIVND (reference sequence). The V end was cut by 1 base, the J end by 2 bases, with 25 bases between. The CDR3 region has the DNA TGTGCCAGTAGTATAGGGGGGCCGGAGCGGGGAGAACTTATCACAGATACGCAGTATTTT. This translates into CASSIGGPERGELITDTQYF.

The rearrangement links TRBV10-3 to TRBJ2-1; D unresolved. Germline-derived CDR1 and CDR2 are ENHRY and SYGVKD. The CDR3 covers 14 residues. V lost 8 bases and J 0 bases, leaving 11 bases between the germline ends. CDR3 loop: CAIANPSSYNEQFF. DNA for the CDR3: TGTGCCATCGCGAATCCGAGCTCCTACAATGAGCAGTTCTTC.

V is TRBV7-2 and J is TRBJ2-5, with a tentative D call TRBD2 (6 bases). V gave up 6 bases and J gave up 5 bases, with 19 bases separating them. The germline V gene has CDR1 SGHTA and CDR2 FQGNSA. The CDR3 sequence is 15 residues long. For the CDR3, the DNA is TGTGCCAGCAGGCTCACCGGGACTCTGAGGGAGACCCAGTACTTC. It is translated as CASRLTGTLRETQYF.